The rows below give T cell receptor beta chains drawn from one sample of a study of blood T cell repertoires in COVID-19. Generated by immunoSEQ multiplex PCR, the TCRdb table keeps only in-frame clones and is missing some. The table includes about 40,000 clones, 85% to 90% detected once. The sample taken for sequencing was peripheral blood. The receptors originated from a man between 65 and 80 years old with acute or convalescent COVID-19. Each CDR3 is given without its conserved first and last residue.

V | CDR3
TRBV7-9 | ASSFWGRGIPEAF
TRBV29-1 | SVAGQVSYEQY
TRBV5-1 | ASSLGQENIQY
TRBV6-4 | ASSDGEGRDRHPIDYEQY
TRBV5-8 | ASSLVSGAYQPQH
TRBV6-2/TRBV6-3 | ASSLGTRKLF
TRBV2 | ASSDRDYGYT
TRBV18 | ASSLSGTHDEQY
TRBV13 | ASSGGGEPQH
TRBV6-1 | ASSDGIIYEQY
TRBV7-9 | ASSSNRQGAGNTIY
TRBV6-4 | ASSERFDSPLH
TRBV27 | ASSLSWDRVTGELF
TRBV7-2 | ASSLVTTPGDTEAF
TRBV15 | ATSRDRDISYNEQF
TRBV2 | ASSDAGNTIY
TRBV18 | ASSTERTGLGGFEQY
TRBV9 | ASSVEDRVVTGNTIY
TRBV3-1/TRBV3-2 | ASSPTRGAGTEAF
TRBV25-1 | ASSLLAEQY
TRBV13 | ASSSGGRNQPQH
TRBV18 | ASSPRETEAF
TRBV4-3 | ASSQDRVPAHNEKLF
TRBV12-3/TRBV12-4 | ASRLFSGNTIY
TRBV2 | ASSENRGNEKLF
TRBV24-1 | ATSDHREGAKNIQY
TRBV27 | ASSHPQGGQETQY
TRBV6-4 | ASSGPSRVASTGELF
TRBV5-1 | ASSLPGGGADTQY
TRBV7-9 | ASSFGTGKVGDEKLF
TRBV27 | ASSLSSGYTGELF
TRBV9 | ASSVDSSYGYT
TRBV10-3 | ASGTATNEKLF
TRBV5-1 | ASRGVGSEQF
TRBV19 | ASTDFGTGYNEQF
TRBV5-1 | ASSFGGTGFISGELF
TRBV5-1 | ASSFSTGGTYEQF
TRBV19 | ASSGAGGPVGELF
TRBV3-1/TRBV3-2 | ASSQLAGGGETQY
TRBV28 | ASSYPGQGDSPLH
TRBV28 | ASSSPGQTDQPQH
TRBV27 | ASSIKGGTTYNEQF
TRBV19 | ASSTITGLETVEAF
TRBV5-1 | ASSYGGVSTDTQY
TRBV12-3/TRBV12-4 | ASSITEQF
TRBV11-2 | ASSLDSYGYT
TRBV28 | ASSFLSGTYSYNEQF
TRBV19 | ASSFRAGTYEQY
TRBV7-2 | ASSLDRPENTGELF
TRBV29-1 | SGRVGGGEQY
TRBV19 | ASSIGWGQGNQPQH
TRBV3-1/TRBV3-2 | ASSPLATSNEQF